What follows are 27 T cell receptor beta chains derived from one specimen sequenced in a study of cytomegalovirus exposure and HLA in healthy donors. PCR was performed using 60 Vbeta and 13 Jbeta primers. Clones were sequenced by immunoSEQ multiplex PCR, and TCRdb holds only the in-frame ones, with some missing. The sample has 140,000 to 150,000 clones. Sequences were obtained from PBMCs. These receptor sequences come from a woman between 50 and 59 years old in good health and CMV-seronegative.

The CDR3 protein is CASSQVVRGPNYGYTF. In nucleotides, the CDR3 is TGCGCCAGCAGCCAAGTCGTTAGGGGGCCTAACTATGGCTACACCTTC. The V call is TRBV4-1, the J call TRBJ1-2; 7 bases are shared with TRBD1. CDR1 and CDR2 from the germline V gene are MGHRA and YSYEKL. The ends lost 1 base at V and 0 bases at J; junction bases unmatched: 5. This CDR3 is built from 16 residues.

V usage is TRBV28 and J usage is TRBJ2-6; 11 bases agree with TRBD2. The J segment lost 3 bases and the V segment lost 3 bases, leaving 10 bases of the junction unmatched. CDR1 is MDHEN, CDR2 SYDVKM, per germline. This CDR3 is built from 19 residues. CDR3 sequence reads: CASSFIGSGRAGGANVLTF. In nucleotides, the CDR3 is TGTGCCAGCAGTTTTATTGGTAGCGGGAGGGCCGGTGGGGCCAACGTCCTGACTTTC.

The chain recombines TRBV5-1 with TRBJ1-3; D not resolved. This CDR3 spans 18 amino acids. The germline CDR1 and CDR2 sequences are SGHRS and YFSETQ. Trimming stripped 1 base from V and 0 bases from J, with 17 bases between. The CDR3 DNA follows: TGCGCCAGCAGCTTGATATCCCGGGATGCGAGCTCTGGAAACACCATATATTTT. It translates to CASSLISRDASSGNTIYF.

The V call is TRBV5-1, the J call TRBJ2-5, with 12 nucleotides matching TRBD2. V shed 5 bases and J 2 bases; nucleotides not matched to a gene: 7. CDR3 length: 16 amino acids. CDR1 SGHRS and CDR2 YFSETQ come from the germline V gene. The chain's CDR3 is CASSRLLAGGQETQYF. The CDR3, as DNA: TGCGCCAGCAGTCGCTTACTAGCGGGAGGACAAGAGACCCAGTACTTC.

V is TRBV11-2 and J is TRBJ1-2; 8 nucleotides agree with TRBD1. The CDR3 sequence is 16 residues long. V lost 1 base, J lost 1 base, and 5 bases stayed unmatched. CDR1 is SGHAT, CDR2 FQNNGV, per germline. The CDR3 protein is CASSLGRTGNNYGYTF. Written as DNA, the CDR3 is TGTGCCAGCAGCTTAGGCAGGACAGGGAATAACTATGGCTACACCTTC.

As DNA, the CDR3 is TGCGCCAGCCGGCCCCTAGCGGGGGGGGCCTACAATGAGCAGTTCTTC. It is translated as CASRPLAGGAYNEQFF. The chain combines TRBV5-1 with TRBJ2-1, with 12 positions matching TRBD2. Trimming took 7 bases from V and 2 from J; bases not matched to a gene: 7. This CDR3 spans 16 amino acids. Germline V lookup: CDR1 SGHRS, CDR2 YFSETQ. The variable domain in full, with the rest retrieved from reference TRBV5-1 and TRBJ2-1, is KAGVTQTPRYLIKTRGQQVTLSCSPISGHRSVSWYQQTPGQGLQFLFEYFSETQRNKGNFPGRFSGRQFSNSRSEMNVSTLELGDSALYLCASRPLAGGAYNEQFFGPGTRLTVL.

The V and J genes are TRBV30 and TRBJ2-7; 9 bases match TRBD1. The CDR3 covers 15 residues. Losses at the gene ends were 8 bases for V and 6 bases for J; bases not matched to a gene: 17. The germline V gene has CDR1 GTSNPN and CDR2 SVGIG (reference sequence). DNA for the CDR3: TGTGCCGGGACTTCGGGACAGGGATTGGTTTCCGAGCAGTACTTC. Translation gives CAGTSGQGLVSEQYF.

The genes are TRBV15 and TRBJ2-1, with D perhaps matching TRBD2 (5 bases). This CDR3 contains 14 residues. Germline V gives CDR1 LNHNV, CDR2 YYDKDF (reference sequence). Trimming removed 0 bases at V and 8 bases at J, with 11 bases between. DNA for the CDR3: TGTGCCACCAGCAGAGATACGAGAGGGCATGAGCAGTTCTTC. As protein: CATSRDTRGHEQFF. Full variable domain (missing parts from reference TRBV15 and TRBJ2-1): DAMVIQNPRYQVTQFGKPVTLSCSQTLNHNVMYWYQQKSSQAPKLLFHYYDKDFNNEADTPDNFQSRRPNTSFCFLDIRSPGLGDTAMYLCATSRDTRGHEQFFGPGTRLTVL.

V gene TRBV27 combines with J gene TRBJ1-5; D is possibly TRBD1 (6 bases). Germline values: CDR1 MNHEY, CDR2 SMNVEV (reference sequence). The CDR3 is 14 amino acids. V gave up 3 bases and J gave up 6 bases, with 12 bases separating them. The CDR3 sequence: CASSLQGLAQPQHF. The CDR3, as DNA: TGTGCCAGCAGTTTGCAGGGGTTAGCTCAGCCCCAGCATTTT.

V gene TRBV5-1 combines with J gene TRBJ2-4, with unresolved D. V was pared by 7 bases and J by 6 bases, with 17 bases between. The germline V gene encodes CDR1 SGHRS and CDR2 YFSETQ. The CDR3 has 14 residues. CDR3 loop: CASQPTTTRNIQYF. The CDR3, as DNA: TGCGCCAGCCAGCCCACCACTACCCGAAACATTCAGTACTTC.

V usage is TRBV6-5 and J usage is TRBJ2-3; possible D gene TRBD1, 5 bases. V dropped 6 bases and J dropped 3 bases, with 10 bases sitting between them. The length of the CDR3 is 13 residues. Germline V CDR1 and CDR2: MNHEY, SVGAGI. The CDR3 protein is CASRNDRTDTQYF. The CDR3 region has the DNA TGTGCCAGCAGAAACGACAGAACAGATACGCAGTATTTT.

This chain uses TRBV28 with TRBJ1-4, with TRBD1 identical over 8 bases. Per the germline V gene, CDR1 is MDHEN and CDR2 is SYDVKM. Trimming at V came to 8 bases and at J to 5 bases, leaving 7 bases not matched to a gene. The CDR3 has 14 residues. CDR3 sequence reads: CASGRTGPNEKLFF. CDR3 in DNA: TGTGCCAGCGGCCGGACAGGGCCAAATGAAAAACTGTTTTTT.

This chain uses TRBV7-2 with TRBJ1-3; a possible D gene is TRBD1 (5 bases). This CDR3 is built from 13 residues. V was cut by 7 bases and J by 8 bases, with 15 bases left in between. From germline, CDR1 is SGHTA and CDR2 FQGNSA. The CDR3 loop reads CASTRGGIHTIYF. The CDR3 DNA reads TGTGCCAGCACCCGCGGGGGGATCCACACCATATATTTT. Looking up the rest from reference TRBV7-2 and TRBJ1-3 gives the full variable domain: GAGVSQSPSNKVTEKGKDVELRCDPISGHTALYWYRQSLGQGLEFLIYFQGNSAPDKSGLPSDRFSAERTGGSVSTLTIQRTQQEDSAVYLCASTRGGIHTIYFGEGSWLTVV.

This chain joins TRBV7-6 and TRBJ2-2; 9 positions agree with TRBD2. This CDR3 comprises 15 residues. Germline V lookup: CDR1 SGHVS, CDR2 FNYEAQ. V was pared by 3 bases and J by 8 bases, with 7 bases of the junction left unmatched. CDR3 nucleotides: TGTGCCAGCAGCTTGAGCCCCAGCGGGAGGGGGGAGCTGTTTTTT. This translates into CASSLSPSGRGELFF.

This rearrangement joins TRBV30 to TRBJ2-7, with D possibly matching TRBD2 (6 bases). There are 14 residues in the CDR3. Germline assignment: CDR1 GTSNPN and CDR2 SVGIG (reference sequence). V gave up 5 bases and J gave up 5 bases, with 19 bases separating them. DNA of the CDR3: TGTGCCTGGGAACCGGGACTGGGCTCTAACGAGCAGTACTTC. This encodes CAWEPGLGSNEQYF. The variable domain in full, completed from reference TRBV30 and TRBJ2-7, reads SQTIHQWPATLVQPVGSPLSLECTVEGTSNPNLYWYRQAAGRGLQLLFYSVGIGQISSEVPQNLSASRPQDRQFILSSKKLLLSDSGFYLCAWEPGLGSNEQYFGPGTRLTVT.

This chain uses TRBV5-1 with TRBJ2-2; TRBD1 is a possible D gene (5 bases). This CDR3 spans 13 amino acids. V lost 4 bases, J lost 7 bases, and 11 bases lay in between. CDR1 and CDR2 from the germline V gene are SGHRS and YFSETQ. In DNA form, the CDR3 reads TGCGCCAGCAGCGAGGACACGGTCGGGGAGCTGTTTTTT. It yields the protein CASSEDTVGELFF. Variable domain in full (rest from reference TRBV5-1 and TRBJ2-2): KAGVTQTPRYLIKTRGQQVTLSCSPISGHRSVSWYQQTPGQGLQFLFEYFSETQRNKGNFPGRFSGRQFSNSRSEMNVSTLELGDSALYLCASSEDTVGELFFGEGSRLTVL.

The rearrangement links TRBV6-5 to TRBJ1-2, with D possibly matching TRBD1 (6 bases). V lost 0 bases and J 0 bases, leaving 8 bases between the germline ends. From germline, CDR1 is MNHEY and CDR2 SVGAGI. The CDR3 contains 15 residues. CDR3 nucleotide sequence: TGTGCCAGCAGTTACTCGGGGGCGTCTAACTATGGCTACACCTTC. Translating gives CASSYSGASNYGYTF.

V and J are TRBV18 and TRBJ1-5; D is undetermined. Germline lookup yields CDR1 KGHSH and CDR2 LQKENI. Trimming shortened V by 3 bases and J by 4 bases, and 7 bases separated the two germline ends. The CDR3 runs to 13 residues. The CDR3 DNA is TGTGCCAGCTCACCGACACTTAATCAGCCCCAGCATTTT. Translating it yields CASSPTLNQPQHF.

The chain links TRBV10-3 to TRBJ2-1; D is undetermined. The germline V gene encodes CDR1 ENHRY and CDR2 SYGVKD. CDR3 length: 16 amino acids. V was cut by 0 bases and J by 6 bases, with 15 bases left in between. This chain's CDR3 is CAISESSQGAINEQFF. CDR3 in DNA: TGTGCCATCAGTGAGTCATCCCAAGGAGCTATCAATGAGCAGTTCTTC.

The V call is TRBV5-1, the J call TRBJ1-1; 9 positions match TRBD1. The ends lost 4 bases at V and 1 base at J; junction bases unmatched: 5. Germline lookup yields CDR1 SGHRS and CDR2 YFSETQ. This CDR3 spans 15 amino acids. For the CDR3, the DNA is TGCGCCAGCAGCACTGGACAGGGGTGGAACACTGAAGCTTTCTTT. Residues: CASSTGQGWNTEAFF.

This rearrangement joins TRBV5-1 to TRBJ2-1; TRBD1 matches at 8 bases. This CDR3 is 13 amino acids long. Germline V gene lookup returns CDR1 SGHRS and CDR2 YFSETQ. With 4 bases clipped from V and 9 bases from J, the junction kept 6 bases outside the gene matches. The CDR3 DNA sequence: TGCGCCAGCAGCCCCTACAGGGGGAGTGAGCAGTTCTTC. Encoded protein: CASSPYRGSEQFF.

V is TRBV4-2 and J is TRBJ2-4; TRBD1 might be the D (7 bases). The germline gives CDR1 LGHNA, CDR2 YNFKEQ. V lost 10 bases to trimming and J lost 6 bases, with 16 bases between them. This CDR3 is 13 amino acids long. The CDR3 region is CATAQGGGNIQYF. CDR3 coding DNA: TGTGCCACCGCTCAGGGGGGCGGAAACATTCAGTACTTC.

The V call is TRBV6-5, the J call TRBJ2-1; 11 nucleotides align to TRBD1. This CDR3 is 15 amino acids long. V gave up 6 bases and J gave up 7 bases; unmatched junction bases: 8. Germline assignment: CDR1 MNHEY and CDR2 SVGAGI. The CDR3 DNA follows: TGTGCCAGCAGAGAGGACAGGGGGCGATGGAATGAGCAGTTCTTC. Translating gives CASREDRGRWNEQFF.

The rearrangement links TRBV7-9 to TRBJ2-7; a weak D match, TRBD2 (7 bases). Trimming removed 5 bases at V and 2 bases at J, with 10 bases between. Germline lookup yields CDR1 SEHNR and CDR2 FQNEAQ (reference sequence). This CDR3 comprises 13 residues. The chain's CDR3 is CASSLGGPYEQYF. The CDR3 nucleotides are TGTGCCAGCAGCCTGGGGGGGCCCTACGAGCAGTACTTC.

The chain recombines TRBV6-5 with TRBJ2-5, with 9 bases matching TRBD1. Germline lookup yields CDR1 MNHEY and CDR2 SVGAGI. J lost 5 bases, V lost 4 bases, and 11 bases had no gene match. The CDR3 spans 16 residues. The CDR3 DNA is TGTGCCAGCAGTTCTAATGACAGGGGGGATGTCGAGACCCAGTACTTC. Protein: CASSSNDRGDVETQYF.

The DNA of the CDR3 is TGTGCCAGCAGTCAATGGGGGCTCAACTATGGCTACACCTTC. Translating gives CASSQWGLNYGYTF. The V gene is TRBV28, the J gene TRBJ1-2; a possible D gene is TRBD1 (6 bases). V was clipped by 5 bases and J by 2 bases, with 12 bases between them. Germline V gene data show CDR1 as MDHEN and CDR2 as SYDVKM. This CDR3 spans 14 amino acids.

The rearrangement links TRBV9 to TRBJ1-6; D possibly corresponds to TRBD1 (5 bases). Germline V CDR1 and CDR2: SGDLS, YYNGEE. V was shortened by 0 bases and J by 10 bases, with 14 bases between the two germline ends. The CDR3 extends over 15 amino acids. CDR3 in amino acids: CASSVEGRGNSPLHF. CDR3 DNA sequence: TGTGCCAGCAGCGTAGAAGGGCGGGGGAACTCACCCCTCCACTTT. Variable domain in full (rest from reference TRBV9 and TRBJ1-6): DSGVTQTPKHLITATGQRVTLRCSPRSGDLSVYWYQQSLDQGLQFLIQYYNGEERAKGNILERFSAQQFPDLHSELNLSSLELGDSALYFCASSVEGRGNSPLHFGNGTRLTVT.